This entry lists 12 T cell receptor beta chains sequenced from one sample in a study of shared clonotypes between healthy human individuals. Repertoires were generated with immunoSEQ multiplex PCR, while TCRdb's copy carries only in-frame clones and drops some. The profile shows 740,000 or so clones, around 73% of them singletons. Sequencing input: memory CD4+ T cells sorted from blood. Regarding subset: CD45RA-negative fraction. Receptor source: a woman aged 25 to 39 in good health.

This clone was seen a handful of times. The chain has TRBV19 and TRBJ2-3; 10 nucleotides match TRBD2. Germline V gene data show CDR1 as LNHDA and CDR2 as SQIVND (reference sequence). The V and J ends lost 10 bases and 2 bases, in that order; junction bases with no gene match: 6. The CDR3 totals 14 residues. CDR3 sequence: CATRTSGDTDTQYF. For the CDR3, the DNA is TGTGCCACCAGGACTAGCGGAGACACAGATACGCAGTATTTT.

The chain has TRBV5-1 and TRBJ2-3; 8 bases match TRBD2. This CDR3 spans 16 amino acids. From germline, CDR1 is SGHRS and CDR2 YFSETQ. V lost 0 bases and J lost 2; bases outside the gene matches: 5. The CDR3 here is CASSLGSSGHTDTQYF. CDR3 nucleotide sequence: TGCGCCAGCAGCTTGGGATCTAGCGGGCACACAGATACGCAGTATTTT.

The chain employs TRBV11-2 and TRBJ1-2; D is possibly TRBD1 (6 bases). The CDR3 has 15 residues. V gave up 4 bases and J gave up 2 bases, with 14 bases separating them. Germline values: CDR1 SGHAT, CDR2 FQNNGV. The CDR3 bases are TGTGCCAGCAGCTCCCTGGGAGGGGGAAACTATGGCTACACCTTC. Amino acid sequence: CASSSLGGGNYGYTF.

The rearrangement uses TRBV7-3 and TRBJ2-1; perhaps TRBD2 as D (6 bases). The V gene's germline CDR1 is SGHTA and CDR2 FQGTGA. This CDR3 has 14 amino acids. Trimming took off 3 bases at V and 6 bases at J, with 12 bases between the two ends. The CDR3 here is CASSFTGTGNEQFF. Here the CDR3 DNA reads TGTGCCAGCAGCTTCACCGGGACTGGCAATGAGCAGTTCTTC.

This chain connects TRBV11-2 to TRBJ2-1; D gene unclear. Trimming took 5 bases from V and 2 from J, leaving 7 bases between them. Germline V gene sequence: CDR1 SGHAT, CDR2 FQNNGV. The CDR3 is 13 amino acids. The CDR3 protein is CASSPGPYNEQFF. The CDR3 DNA is TGTGCCAGCAGCCCCGGACCCTACAATGAGCAGTTCTTC. Based on the CDR3 plus reference TRBV11-2 and TRBJ2-1, the full variable domain is EAGVAQSPRYKIIEKRQSVAFWCNPISGHATLYWYQQILGQGPKLLIQFQNNGVVDDSQLPKDRFSAERLKGVDSTLKIQPAKLEDSAVYLCASSPGPYNEQFFGPGTRLTVL.

In its sample, this clone was seen once. The CDR3 DNA is TGTGCCAGCAGCACCGGGACTAGCGGGGTCGGGGAGCTGTTTTTT. Protein: CASSTGTSGVGELFF. The chain combines TRBV7-3 with TRBJ2-2; 13 bases are a match to TRBD2. CDR1 and CDR2 (germline): SGHTA, FQGTGA. The CDR3 sequence is 15 residues long. V was pared by 5 bases and J by 7 bases, with 4 bases of the junction left unmatched.

This clone was counted a few times. DNA of the CDR3: TGTGCCAGCAGCAAAAACCGTTACGAGCAGTACTTC. This sequence encodes CASSKNRYEQYF. The chain has TRBV27 and TRBJ2-7; D not certain. This CDR3 comprises 12 residues. Germline V gene lookup returns CDR1 MNHEY and CDR2 SMNVEV (reference sequence). V lost 6 bases and J lost 4, with 10 bases in between.

The chain employs TRBV7-3 and TRBJ2-3; 8 bases line up with TRBD2. Germline assignment: CDR1 SGHTA and CDR2 FQGTGA. Losses at the gene ends were 5 bases for V and 4 bases for J; bases not matched to a gene: 5. The CDR3 extends over 14 amino acids. CDR3 region: CASSGSGRADTQYF. The CDR3 DNA sequence: TGTGCCAGCAGCGGAAGCGGGAGAGCAGATACGCAGTATTTT.

This clone was seen just once. The chain couples TRBV4-1 to TRBJ2-3; the D is unclear. Germline V gene sequence: CDR1 MGHRA, CDR2 YSYEKL. The V gene lost 0 bases and the J gene lost 1 base, with 8 bases spanning the gap. The CDR3 runs to 15 residues. CDR3 residues: CASSQDSVRTDTQYF. The DNA of the CDR3 is TGCGCCAGCAGCCAAGATTCCGTACGCACAGATACGCAGTATTTT.

V usage is TRBV5-1 and J usage is TRBJ2-1; D possibly corresponds to TRBD2 (6 bases). V dropped 4 bases and J dropped 1 base, with 12 bases sitting between them. The germline V gene encodes CDR1 SGHRS and CDR2 YFSETQ. The CDR3 is made up of 15 amino acids. The CDR3 sequence is CASSTDLASYNEQFF. The DNA for the CDR3 is TGCGCCAGCAGCACCGACCTAGCGTCCTACAATGAGCAGTTCTTC. The full variable domain, rest sourced from reference TRBV5-1 and TRBJ2-1, is KAGVTQTPRYLIKTRGQQVTLSCSPISGHRSVSWYQQTPGQGLQFLFEYFSETQRNKGNFPGRFSGRQFSNSRSEMNVSTLELGDSALYLCASSTDLASYNEQFFGPGTRLTVL.

The count of this clone is one. The rearrangement links TRBV27 to TRBJ2-7; D could derive from TRBD1 or TRBD2 (5 bases each). CDR3 length: 16 residues. CDR1 and CDR2 from the germline V gene are MNHEY and SMNVEV (reference sequence). Trimming left V 0 bases short and J 0 bases short, with 12 bases between. The CDR3 DNA sequence: TGTGCCAGCAGTTTATCGACAGCGGCCAGCTCCTACGAGCAGTACTTC. Translation: CASSLSTAASSYEQYF.

This chain connects TRBV9 to TRBJ1-1, with a possible D match to TRBD1 (5 bases). This CDR3 spans 14 amino acids. The germline V gene encodes CDR1 SGDLS and CDR2 YYNGEE. The V and J ends lost 3 bases and 1 base respectively, with 10 bases between them. In DNA, the CDR3 is TGTGCCAGCAGCGGCCTGGGGGGGAACACTGAAGCTTTCTTT. Translated, it gives CASSGLGGNTEAFF.